This T cell receptor (beta chain) comes out of a study of cytomegalovirus exposure and HLA in healthy donors. In the study overall: From donors who were HLA-typed, an early data release held around 80 million unique TCRs. Study conclusions and caveats: In a later analysis, a genetic analysis reported fewer productive-TCR N-insertions in an Asian-associated ancestry cluster than the cohort average.

60 Vbeta and 13 Jbeta primers were used in PCR. Clones were sequenced by immunoSEQ multiplex PCR, and TCRdb holds only the in-frame ones, with some missing. The sample has 100,000 to 150,000 clones, around 73% seen once. Germline values: CDR1 SNHLY, CDR2 FYNNEI. The CDR3 covers 12 residues. Deletions cut 4 bases from V and 1 base from J, with 4 bases between. With regard to this clone: Its antigen remains unknown.

The clonotype originates from a female donor in good health and CMV-seronegative. Sequencing used PBMCs. The V gene is TRBV2, the J gene TRBJ2-5; D uncertain. CDR3 DNA sequence: TGTGCCAGCAGTGCATCCCAAGAGACCCAGTACTTC. Amino acid sequence: CASSASQETQYF.